The text below deals with one T cell receptor (beta chain). This clonotype occurred a few times. Its antigen is still unknown. One base away there is no much larger clone; base qualities are not given. This sample was taken from a study of blood T cells in healthy people across ages (dated by TCRdb to about 2015). Turning to the overall study: In model experiments, template switching captured about one uniquely barcoded TCR beta cDNA molecule for every two T cells. The donors were divided into four age groups: young (average about 15 years), middle-aged (approximately 42), aged (about 61) and long-lived (about 80). To track age-related changes in TCR beta repertoire diversity, the study relied on deep sequencing normalized with unique cDNA molecular identifiers. To avoid experimental bias, donors of different ages were distributed randomly across sequencing lanes. The study analyzed two additional independent replicas of 1 million unique cDNA reads from the same blood draw for two donors, one aged 18 to 30 and one aged 80 or older.

Here is what the overall study found, with its caveats: Observed TCR beta diversity per million T cells fell roughly linearly with age, and a significant reduction was already apparent by age around 40. Because profiling used bulk unsorted PBMCs, naive and antigen-experienced compartments could not be compared conclusively. Total diversity estimates from one million sequenced T cells were considered lower bounds and underestimates. Compared with the aged group, the long-lived group had more naive CD4+ T cells, fewer expanded clones and increased TCR diversity, a pattern suggesting age selection. A strong correlation was found between observed TCR beta diversity and the percentage of naive T cells measured by flow cytometry. Donor CMV infection status was unknown, potentially confounding age-related changes in expanded clonotypes.

The germline V gene gives CDR1 as SGHDT and CDR2 as YYEEEE. Including cysteine and phenylalanine, the CDR3 has 11 amino acids. Left in the record is the CDR3 DNA by itself, 33 bases read in frame from the first base. V is clipped by 4 bases and J by 12 bases, and the sequence between their germline boundaries is 13 bases long. Systemically healthy Caucasian individuals from Russia, around 38 in total and aged roughly 6 to 95 years, were included as donors. Around 10 milliliters of peripheral blood were drawn from each donor into EDTA-treated Vacutainer tubes. Ficoll-Paque density-gradient centrifugation was used to isolate PBMCs, with at least 6.5 million per sample. Total RNA, at least 5 micrograms per sample, was extracted from PBMCs with Trizol reagent. The percentages of naive CD45RAhigh/CD27high T cells were determined by flow cytometry on a PBMC aliquot from every donor. The receptor library was made with 5' RACE. Sequenced on an Illumina HiSeq 2500. A second PCR of roughly 7 to 12 cycles was run with a J-beta primer mix and a sample-barcoded 5' primer. Each TCR beta cDNA molecule received a unique molecular identifier from a template-switch 5' adaptor carrying 12 random nucleotides. At least 2.5 million CDR3-containing paired-end reads were obtained from each sample. All of the RNA was converted into first-strand cDNA using the Mint cDNA synthesis kit, with a TRBC-specific oligonucleotide serving as the primer. All cDNA was treated with uracil-DNA glycosylase and then went through a first 18-cycle PCR with the universal primers M1SS and BC2_uni_R. Turning to the authors' computational methods: For normalization, 1 million high-quality reads were randomly selected from each sample, with every read carrying a distinct molecular identifier. Reads sharing molecular identifiers were discarded rather than binned into consensus sequences. MiTCR, with a Q25 quality threshold and the strictest error-elimination algorithm, was used for CDR3 identification, clonotype clustering and error correction. Lower-bound total TCR beta diversity was estimated with a nonparametric unseen species model using Euler transformation. The raw public reads went through TCRdb reprocessing: fastp at Q25, MiXCR clone calling, in-frame beta chains kept. Each CDR3 protein gets just one entry, which takes the most common genes and DNA from the rows behind it. Here the V and J calls rest on TCRdb's processing, not on the authors' analysis. The sample yields 1.5 million to 2 million distinct CDR3 sequences; roughly 28% were counted once. Over 7% of the sample rests with the top ten.

The chain is encoded by TRBV5-6 joined to TRBJ2-5, with no confident D gene call. The receptor was derived from a woman aged 30 to 39 in good health. Source material: blood. The nucleotides read TGTGCCAGCAGCCCGGCAAGATGGGAGTACTTC. The resulting protein is CASSPARWEYF.